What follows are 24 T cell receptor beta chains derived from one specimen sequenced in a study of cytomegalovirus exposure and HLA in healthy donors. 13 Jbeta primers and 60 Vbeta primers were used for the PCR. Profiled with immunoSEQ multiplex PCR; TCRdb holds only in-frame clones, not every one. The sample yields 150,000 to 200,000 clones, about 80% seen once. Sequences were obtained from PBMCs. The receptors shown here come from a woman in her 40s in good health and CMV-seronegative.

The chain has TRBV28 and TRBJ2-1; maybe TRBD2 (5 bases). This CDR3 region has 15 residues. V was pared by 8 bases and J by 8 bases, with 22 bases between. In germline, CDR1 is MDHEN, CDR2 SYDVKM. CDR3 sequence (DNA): TGTGCCAGCTTGGGCCTTTCTAAGCGGACCGATGAGCAGTTCTTC. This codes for CASLGLSKRTDEQFF.

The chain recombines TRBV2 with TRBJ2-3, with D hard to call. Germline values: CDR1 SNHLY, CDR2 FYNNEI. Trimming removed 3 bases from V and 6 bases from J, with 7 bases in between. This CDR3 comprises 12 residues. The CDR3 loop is CASSDSGDTQYF. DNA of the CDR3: TGTGCCAGCAGTGATTCTGGCGATACGCAGTATTTT.

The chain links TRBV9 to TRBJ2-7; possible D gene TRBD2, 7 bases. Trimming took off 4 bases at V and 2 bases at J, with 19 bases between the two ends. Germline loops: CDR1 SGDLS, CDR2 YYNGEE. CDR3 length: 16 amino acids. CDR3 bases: TGTGCCAGCAGCTTAAGAGGGGGGGTTGTCCCCTACGAGCAGTACTTC. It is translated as CASSLRGGVVPYEQYF.

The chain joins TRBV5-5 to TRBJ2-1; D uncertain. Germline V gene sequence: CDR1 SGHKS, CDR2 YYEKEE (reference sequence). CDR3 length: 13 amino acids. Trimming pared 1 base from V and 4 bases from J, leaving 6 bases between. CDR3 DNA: TGTGCCAGCAGCTTGCTAGATTACAATGAGCAGTTCTTC. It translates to CASSLLDYNEQFF.

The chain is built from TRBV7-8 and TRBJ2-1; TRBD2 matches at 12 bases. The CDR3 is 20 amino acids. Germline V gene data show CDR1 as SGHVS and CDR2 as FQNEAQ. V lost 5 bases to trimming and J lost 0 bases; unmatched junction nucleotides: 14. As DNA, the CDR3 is TGTGCCAGCAGCCCTAGGGGGTCTTGGACTAGCGGGACCTCCTACAATGAGCAGTTCTTC. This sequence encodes CASSPRGSWTSGTSYNEQFF.

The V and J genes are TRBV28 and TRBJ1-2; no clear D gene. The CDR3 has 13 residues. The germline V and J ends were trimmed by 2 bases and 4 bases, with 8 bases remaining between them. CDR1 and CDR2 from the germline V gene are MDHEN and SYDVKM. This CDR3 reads CASSLSWAYGYTF. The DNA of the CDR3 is TGTGCCAGCAGTTTAAGTTGGGCCTATGGCTACACCTTC.

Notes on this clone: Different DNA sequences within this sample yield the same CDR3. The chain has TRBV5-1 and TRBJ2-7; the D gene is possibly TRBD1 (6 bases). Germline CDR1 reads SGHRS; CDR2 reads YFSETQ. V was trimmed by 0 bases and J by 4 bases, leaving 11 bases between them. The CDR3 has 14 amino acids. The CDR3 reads CASSLESGTYEQYF. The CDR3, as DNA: TGCGCCAGCAGCTTGGAGTCGGGGACATACGAGCAGTACTTC.

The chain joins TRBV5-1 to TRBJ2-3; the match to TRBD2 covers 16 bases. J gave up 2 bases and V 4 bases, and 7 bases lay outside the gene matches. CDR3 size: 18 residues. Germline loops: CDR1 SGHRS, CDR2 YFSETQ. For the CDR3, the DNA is TGCGCCAGCAGCGGCGGGACTAGCGGGAGGGCCATCACAGATACGCAGTATTTT. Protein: CASSGGTSGRAITDTQYF.

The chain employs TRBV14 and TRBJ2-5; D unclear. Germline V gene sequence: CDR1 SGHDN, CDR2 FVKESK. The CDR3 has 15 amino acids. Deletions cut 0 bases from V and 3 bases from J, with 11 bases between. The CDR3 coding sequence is TGTGCCAGCAGCCAAGATCTCCCAACAAAAGAGACCCAGTACTTC. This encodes CASSQDLPTKETQYF. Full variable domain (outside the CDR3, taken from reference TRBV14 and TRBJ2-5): EAGVTQFPSHSVIEKGQTVTLRCDPISGHDNLYWYRRVMGKEIKFLLHFVKESKQDESGMPNNRFLAERTGGTYSTLKVQPAELEDSGVYFCASSQDLPTKETQYFGPGTRLLVL.

The CDR3, as DNA: TGTGCCAGCAGTTTTTTACTAGCGGGAACAGGCGAGCAGTACTTC. It codes for CASSFLLAGTGEQYF. This chain connects TRBV27 to TRBJ2-7, with 10 nucleotides matching TRBD2. Germline lookup yields CDR1 MNHEY and CDR2 SMNVEV (reference sequence). The CDR3 spans 15 residues. Trimming at V came to 3 bases and at J to 6 bases, leaving 8 bases not matched to a gene.

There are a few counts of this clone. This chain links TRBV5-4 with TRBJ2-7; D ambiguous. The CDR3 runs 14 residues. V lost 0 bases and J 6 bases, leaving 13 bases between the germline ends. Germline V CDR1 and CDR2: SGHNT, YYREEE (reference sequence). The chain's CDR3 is CASSLDYGFAEQYF. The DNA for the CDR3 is TGTGCCAGCAGCTTGGACTACGGGTTTGCCGAGCAGTACTTC. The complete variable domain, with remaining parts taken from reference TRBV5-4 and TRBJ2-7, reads ETGVTQSPTHLIKTRGQQVTLRCSSQSGHNTVSWYQQALGQGPQFIFQYYREEENGRGNFPPRFSGLQFPNYSSELNVNALELDDSALYLCASSLDYGFAEQYFGPGTRLTVT.

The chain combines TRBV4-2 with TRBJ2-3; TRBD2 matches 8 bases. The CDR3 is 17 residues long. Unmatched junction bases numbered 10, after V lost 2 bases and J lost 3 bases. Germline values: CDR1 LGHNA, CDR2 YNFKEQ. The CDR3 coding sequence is TGTGCCAGCAGCCAAAGGATAACGGGAGGGGGGACAGATACGCAGTATTTT. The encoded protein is CASSQRITGGGTDTQYF.

The CDR3 DNA reads TGCGCCAGCAGTGAGTCCTCGCGTAGCAAATTACGCGAGCAGTACTTC. Translation: CASSESSRSKLREQYF. This chain joins TRBV10-1 and TRBJ2-7; unclear D gene. Germline V gene sequence: CDR1 WNHNN, CDR2 SYGVQD (reference sequence). V lost 0 bases, J lost 6 bases, and 18 bases lay in between. There are 16 residues in the CDR3.

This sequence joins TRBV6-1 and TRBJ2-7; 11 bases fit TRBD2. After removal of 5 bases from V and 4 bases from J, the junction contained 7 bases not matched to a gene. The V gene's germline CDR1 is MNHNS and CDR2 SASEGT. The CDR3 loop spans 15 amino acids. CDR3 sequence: CASSLGLADRYEQYF. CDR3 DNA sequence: TGTGCCAGCAGTTTGGGACTAGCGGATCGGTACGAGCAGTACTTC.

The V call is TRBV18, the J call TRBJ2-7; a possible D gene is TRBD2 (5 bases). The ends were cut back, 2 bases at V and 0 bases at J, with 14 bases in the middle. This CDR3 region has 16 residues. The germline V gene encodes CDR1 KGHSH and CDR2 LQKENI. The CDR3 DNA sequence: TGTGCCAGCTCACCAATTCCGGAGGTTAGCTCCTACGAGCAGTACTTC. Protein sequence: CASSPIPEVSSYEQYF.

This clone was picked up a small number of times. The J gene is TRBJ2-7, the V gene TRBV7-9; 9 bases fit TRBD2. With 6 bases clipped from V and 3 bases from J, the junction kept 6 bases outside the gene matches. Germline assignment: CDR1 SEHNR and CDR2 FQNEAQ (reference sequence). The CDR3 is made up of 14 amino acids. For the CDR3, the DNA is TGTGCCAGCAGTTCGACTAGCGGATTCTACGAGCAGTACTTC. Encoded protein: CASSSTSGFYEQYF.

CDR3 residues: CASSSKQGAPQHF. Written as DNA, the CDR3 is TGTGCCAGCAGCTCTAAACAGGGTGCGCCCCAGCATTTT. The chain couples TRBV11-2 to TRBJ1-5, with D possibly TRBD1 on 6 matching bases. CDR3 size: 13 residues. CDR1 is SGHAT, CDR2 FQNNGV, per germline. V was clipped by 4 bases and J by 9 bases, with 13 bases between them. Using reference TRBV11-2 and TRBJ1-5 for the parts outside the CDR3, the full variable domain is EAGVAQSPRYKIIEKRQSVAFWCNPISGHATLYWYQQILGQGPKLLIQFQNNGVVDDSQLPKDRFSAERLKGVDSTLKIQPAKLEDSAVYLCASSSKQGAPQHFGDGTRLSIL.

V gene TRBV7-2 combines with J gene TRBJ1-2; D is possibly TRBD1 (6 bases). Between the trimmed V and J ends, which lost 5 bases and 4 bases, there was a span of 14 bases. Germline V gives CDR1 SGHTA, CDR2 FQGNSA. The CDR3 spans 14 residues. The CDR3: CASSPGTNLYGYTF. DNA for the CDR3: TGTGCCAGCAGCCCCGGGACAAACCTCTATGGCTACACCTTC.

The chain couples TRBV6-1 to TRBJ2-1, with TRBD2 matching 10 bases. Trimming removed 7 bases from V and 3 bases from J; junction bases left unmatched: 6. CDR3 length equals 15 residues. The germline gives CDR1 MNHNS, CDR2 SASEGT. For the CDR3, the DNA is TGTGCCAGCACCCCAGGACTAGCGGACTACAATGAGCAGTTCTTC. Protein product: CASTPGLADYNEQFF.

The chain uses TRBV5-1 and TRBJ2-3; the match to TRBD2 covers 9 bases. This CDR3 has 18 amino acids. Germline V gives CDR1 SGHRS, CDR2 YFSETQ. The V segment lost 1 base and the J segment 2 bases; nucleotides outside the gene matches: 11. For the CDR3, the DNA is TGCGCCAGCAGCTTGAGGCGCGGGAGGGCCGATACCACAGATACGCAGTATTTT. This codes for CASSLRRGRADTTDTQYF.

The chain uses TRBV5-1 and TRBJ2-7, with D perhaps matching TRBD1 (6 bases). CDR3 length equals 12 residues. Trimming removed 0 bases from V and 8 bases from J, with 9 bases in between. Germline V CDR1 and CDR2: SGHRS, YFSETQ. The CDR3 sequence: CASSLDRVQQYF. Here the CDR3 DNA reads TGCGCCAGCAGCTTGGACAGGGTTCAGCAGTACTTC.

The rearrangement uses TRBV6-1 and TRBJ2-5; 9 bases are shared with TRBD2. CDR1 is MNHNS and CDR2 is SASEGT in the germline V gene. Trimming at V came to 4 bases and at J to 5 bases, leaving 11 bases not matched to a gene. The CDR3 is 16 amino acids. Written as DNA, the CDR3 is TGTGCCAGCAGTGGGGGGGTAATAGCGGGAGAGGAGACCCAGTACTTC. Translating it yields CASSGGVIAGEETQYF.

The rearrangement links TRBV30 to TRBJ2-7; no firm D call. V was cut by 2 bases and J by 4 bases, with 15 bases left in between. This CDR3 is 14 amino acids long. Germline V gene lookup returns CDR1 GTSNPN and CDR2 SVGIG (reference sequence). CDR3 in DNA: TGTGCCTGGAGTCTCGACAAATCTTTGTACGAGCAGTACTTC. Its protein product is CAWSLDKSLYEQYF. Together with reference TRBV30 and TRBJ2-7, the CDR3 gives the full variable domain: SQTIHQWPATLVQPVGSPLSLECTVEGTSNPNLYWYRQAAGRGLQLLFYSVGIGQISSEVPQNLSASRPQDRQFILSSKKLLLSDSGFYLCAWSLDKSLYEQYFGPGTRLTVT.

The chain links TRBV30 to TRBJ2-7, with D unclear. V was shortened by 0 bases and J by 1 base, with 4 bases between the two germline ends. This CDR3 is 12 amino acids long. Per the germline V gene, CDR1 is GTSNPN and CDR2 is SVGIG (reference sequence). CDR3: CAWSVQSYEQYF. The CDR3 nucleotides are TGTGCCTGGAGTGTACAATCCTACGAGCAGTACTTC. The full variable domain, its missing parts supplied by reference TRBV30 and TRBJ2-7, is SQTIHQWPATLVQPVGSPLSLECTVEGTSNPNLYWYRQAAGRGLQLLFYSVGIGQISSEVPQNLSASRPQDRQFILSSKKLLLSDSGFYLCAWSVQSYEQYFGPGTRLTVT.